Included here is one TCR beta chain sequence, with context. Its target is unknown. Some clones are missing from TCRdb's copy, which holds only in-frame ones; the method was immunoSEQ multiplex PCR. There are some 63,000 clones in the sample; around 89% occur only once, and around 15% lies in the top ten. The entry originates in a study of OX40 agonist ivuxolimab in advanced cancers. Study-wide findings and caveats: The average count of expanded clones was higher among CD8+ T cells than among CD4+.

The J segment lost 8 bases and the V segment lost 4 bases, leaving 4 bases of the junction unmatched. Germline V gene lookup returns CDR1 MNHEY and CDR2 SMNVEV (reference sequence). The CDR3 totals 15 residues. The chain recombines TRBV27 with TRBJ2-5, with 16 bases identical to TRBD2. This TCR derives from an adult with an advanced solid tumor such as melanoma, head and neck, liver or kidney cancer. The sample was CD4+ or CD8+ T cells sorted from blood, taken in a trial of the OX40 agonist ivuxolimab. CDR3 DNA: TGTGCCAGCAGTTCTGGGACTAGCGGGGGGGTAACCCAGTACTTC. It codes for CASSSGTSGGVTQYF.